Following are 29 T cell receptor beta chains from one sample sequenced in a study of cytomegalovirus exposure and HLA in healthy donors. 60 Vbeta and 13 Jbeta primers were used in PCR. The repertoire was sequenced with immunoSEQ multiplex PCR; TCRdb's copy has only in-frame clones and lacks some. The table includes some 120,000 clones, around a tenth detected once. Sample: PBMCs. Source of these receptors: a man aged 25 to 40 in good health and CMV-seronegative.

This clone was observed a few times. The rearrangement links TRBV19 to TRBJ2-1; a possible D gene is TRBD1 (6 bases). Trimming pared 7 bases from V and 6 bases from J, leaving 19 bases between. Looked up from germline, CDR1 is LNHDA and CDR2 is SQIVND (reference sequence). CDR3 size: 15 residues. CDR3 residues: CASTIEGRGSNEQFF. In DNA, the CDR3 is TGTGCCAGTACCATCGAGGGAAGGGGGTCCAATGAGCAGTTCTTC.

This clone turned up a few times. The rearrangement uses TRBV29-1 and TRBJ2-5, with TRBD2 matching over 7 bases. The length of the CDR3 is 12 residues. Trimming took 4 bases from V and 5 from J; bases not matched to a gene: 4. Germline values: CDR1 SQVTM, CDR2 ANQGSEA. The CDR3 here is CSVGTAGETQYF. The CDR3 DNA reads TGCAGCGTTGGTACAGCGGGGGAGACCCAGTACTTC.

This clone was observed a handful of times. V is TRBV19 and J is TRBJ2-3; TRBD1 is a possible D gene (6 bases). Germline lookup yields CDR1 LNHDA and CDR2 SQIVND (reference sequence). CDR3 size: 15 residues. V was trimmed by 3 bases and J by 5 bases, leaving 15 bases between them. CDR3: CASSIVGIGGDTQYF. The CDR3 DNA is TGTGCCAGTAGTATCGTCGGGATAGGGGGAGATACGCAGTATTTT.

This clone was picked up a small number of times. The chain has TRBV6-1 and TRBJ1-5; 7 nucleotides line up with TRBD1. The ends lost 6 bases at V and 5 bases at J; junction bases unmatched: 4. Germline CDR1 reads MNHNS; CDR2 reads SASEGT. The length of the CDR3 is 13 residues. The CDR3 spells CASRTGNDQPQHF. The CDR3 DNA reads as TGTGCCAGCAGGACAGGGAATGATCAGCCCCAGCATTTT.

With regard to this clone: At the DNA level, this CDR3 is encoded by other sequences in the same sample as well. The chain employs TRBV5-6 and TRBJ2-7; 10 bases map to TRBD1. With V trimmed by 4 bases and J by 3 bases, 4 bases remained unmatched. Germline CDR1 reads SGHDT; CDR2 reads YYEEEE. CDR3 length: 14 amino acids. The CDR3 reads CASSPGTGDYEQYF. The DNA of the CDR3 is TGTGCCAGCAGCCCGGGGACAGGGGACTACGAGCAGTACTTC.

The chain has TRBV5-1 and TRBJ1-5; D call uncertain. V lost 1 base, J lost 4 bases, and 15 bases lay in between. CDR3 length: 16 residues. CDR1 and CDR2 (germline): SGHRS, YFSETQ. The CDR3 spells CASSLSTGSENQPQHF. The CDR3 DNA sequence: TGCGCCAGCAGCTTGAGTACCGGGAGTGAAAATCAGCCCCAGCATTTT.

This clone was observed a handful of times. The same CDR3 arises from other DNA sequences in this sample as well. The rearrangement links TRBV10-3 to TRBJ1-2, with 7 bases that match TRBD1. The CDR3 consists of 15 residues. Germline V gene sequence: CDR1 ENHRY, CDR2 SYGVKD. Unmatched junction bases numbered 12, after V lost 5 bases and J lost 6 bases. Here the CDR3 reads CAISPGGPAYDGYTF. The CDR3 DNA is TGTGCCATCAGTCCAGGGGGGCCCGCTTATGATGGCTACACCTTC.

The chain links TRBV2 to TRBJ2-7, with 9 bases fitting TRBD1. Germline CDR1 and CDR2: SNHLY and FYNNEI. V lost 8 bases, J lost 4 bases, and 15 bases stayed unmatched. The CDR3 has 16 residues. The CDR3 nucleotides are TGTGCCAGCGGGAGGAGGGCCCCGGACAGGGGATACGAGCAGTACTTC. Protein: CASGRRAPDRGYEQYF.

V and J are TRBV6-5 and TRBJ1-4, with a possible D match to TRBD1 (6 bases). Germline CDR1 and CDR2: MNHEY and SVGAGI. The CDR3 runs 15 residues. Trimming cost V 0 bases and J 8 bases, with 13 bases left between them. The CDR3 DNA is TGTGCCAGCAGTTACTCGAAGGGGGGGCGGGAAAAACTGTTTTTT. This translates into CASSYSKGGREKLFF.

This clone turned up a few times. V gene TRBV18 combines with J gene TRBJ2-7, with D uncertain. This CDR3 has 16 residues. Trimming left V 0 bases short and J 0 bases short, with 12 bases between. Germline loops: CDR1 KGHSH, CDR2 LQKENI. The CDR3 nucleotides are TGTGCCAGCTCACCACCGACAAAGACAAGCTCCTACGAGCAGTACTTC. Protein: CASSPPTKTSSYEQYF.

The chain couples TRBV7-9 to TRBJ2-2; 8 bases are a match to TRBD1. The CDR3 runs 16 residues. Per the germline V gene, CDR1 is SEHNR and CDR2 is FQNEAQ (reference sequence). The J segment lost 8 bases and the V segment lost 4 bases, leaving 12 bases of the junction unmatched. The DNA of the CDR3 is TGTGCCAGCAGCTCCTCGGACAGGGTGGATTGGGGGGAGCTGTTTTTT. Its translation: CASSSSDRVDWGELFF.

This clone has just a few counts. This sequence joins TRBV2 and TRBJ1-5, with 9 nucleotides matching TRBD1. Germline CDR1 is SNHLY and CDR2 is FYNNEI. The CDR3 is 13 amino acids. V was pared by 10 bases and J by 3 bases, with 4 bases of the junction left unmatched. CDR3 sequence (DNA): TGTGCCACACGGGACAGGGACAATCAGCCCCAGCATTTT. This translates into CATRDRDNQPQHF.

This clone was seen a handful of times. The chain uses TRBV11-2 and TRBJ2-3; a weak D match, TRBD1 (5 bases). The V and J ends lost 5 bases and 9 bases respectively, with 18 bases between them. CDR1 and CDR2 from the germline V gene are SGHAT and FQNNGV. The length of the CDR3 is 14 residues. The CDR3 loop is CASSPRTIQGTQYF. As DNA, the CDR3 is TGTGCCAGCAGCCCGCGGACGATTCAGGGAACGCAGTATTTT.

The chain links TRBV9 to TRBJ2-3; 7 positions agree with TRBD2. The CDR3 sequence is 18 residues long. V lost 0 bases, J lost 0 bases, and 10 bases stayed unmatched. Germline lookup yields CDR1 SGDLS and CDR2 YYNGEE. This CDR3 is CASSVGSGAQPSTDTQYF. The CDR3, as DNA: TGTGCCAGCAGCGTAGGAAGCGGGGCCCAACCCAGCACAGATACGCAGTATTTT.

The genes are TRBV11-3 and TRBJ1-4; 8 nucleotides agree with TRBD1. The length of the CDR3 is 15 residues. From germline, CDR1 is SGHNT and CDR2 YENEEA. J lost 4 bases, V lost 5 bases, and 6 bases had no gene match. For the CDR3, the DNA is TGTGCCAGCAGCGGGGGGACAGGCCTTAATGAAAAACTGTTTTTT. Its protein is CASSGGTGLNEKLFF. Full variable domain (missing parts from reference TRBV11-3 and TRBJ1-4): EAGVVQSPRYKIIEKKQPVAFWCNPISGHNTLYWYLQNLGQGPELLIRYENEEAVDDSQLPKDRFSAERLKGVDSTLKIQPAELGDSAVYLCASSGGTGLNEKLFFGSGTQLSVL.

In its sample, this clone was seen a few times. V usage is TRBV5-1 and J usage is TRBJ1-4, with D tentatively TRBD1 (6 bases). CDR1 SGHRS and CDR2 YFSETQ come from the germline V gene. This CDR3 is 15 amino acids long. V lost 2 bases to trimming and J lost 7 bases, with 15 bases between them. CDR3 DNA sequence: TGCGCCAGCAGCTTTTACAGGGACGCGGGTGAAAAACTGTTTTTT. Its translation: CASSFYRDAGEKLFF.

V usage is TRBV4-1 and J usage is TRBJ2-7, with a weak D call TRBD1 (6 bases). Trimming took 3 bases from V and 0 from J, leaving 15 bases between them. Looked up from germline, CDR1 is MGHRA and CDR2 is YSYEKL. This CDR3 spans 16 amino acids. The CDR3 region has the DNA TGCGCCAGCAGCCACGCCCAGGGGAGTGACTCCTACGAGCAGTACTTC. Amino acid sequence: CASSHAQGSDSYEQYF.

This chain uses TRBV5-4 with TRBJ2-4, with TRBD1 identical over 8 bases. The ends lost 0 bases at V and 5 bases at J; junction bases unmatched: 7. There are 16 residues in the CDR3. Germline CDR1 is SGHNT and CDR2 is YYREEE (reference sequence). CDR3 in DNA: TGTGCCAGCAGCTTGGAGGCAGGGGGCGCCGAAAACATTCAGTACTTC. Residues: CASSLEAGGAENIQYF.

In this sample, this clone turned up a few times. The chain uses TRBV5-1 and TRBJ2-7; 12 nucleotides align to TRBD1. V was clipped by 4 bases and J by 5 bases; unmatched bases: 4. Germline values: CDR1 SGHRS, CDR2 YFSETQ. This CDR3 is 14 amino acids long. CDR3 loop: CASSLGQGAHEQYF. The CDR3 nucleotides read TGCGCCAGCAGCCTGGGACAGGGGGCCCACGAGCAGTACTTC.

The J gene is TRBJ2-1, the V gene TRBV4-1; 9 bases are shared with TRBD2. Germline V gene lookup returns CDR1 MGHRA and CDR2 YSYEKL. This CDR3 region has 15 residues. V shed 0 bases and J 8 bases; nucleotides not matched to a gene: 5. CDR3 region: CASSQDGTSSHEQFF. The CDR3 bases are TGCGCCAGCAGCCAAGACGGGACTAGCTCCCATGAGCAGTTCTTC.

A few counts support this clone. The chain has TRBV6-5 and TRBJ1-1, with D hard to call. V was clipped by 5 bases and J by 1 base, with 11 bases between them. The CDR3 covers 14 residues. Germline V gives CDR1 MNHEY, CDR2 SVGAGI. CDR3 DNA: TGTGCCAGCAGTGCCAGGTCGCCGAACACTGAAGCTTTCTTT. This sequence encodes CASSARSPNTEAFF.

This clone was seen only a few times. One end of the junction does not line up with germline, which may come from a read error. The chain couples TRBV10-3 to TRBJ2-5; 11 nucleotides match TRBD2. The V gene's germline CDR1 is ENHRY and CDR2 SYGVKD. CDR3 length equals 14 residues. The CDR3 spells CVISLAGGEETQYF. CDR3 sequence (DNA): TGTGTCATCAGCCTAGCGGGAGGAGAAGAGACCCAGTACTTC.

This clone has just a few counts. The CDR3 DNA reads TGTGCCAGCAGCCTGACAGGGGTTAGCAATCAGCCCCAGCATTTT. Residues: CASSLTGVSNQPQHF. This chain uses TRBV2 with TRBJ1-5, with 8 bases aligning to TRBD1. Germline CDR1 is SNHLY and CDR2 is FYNNEI. The CDR3 runs to 15 residues. Trimming at V came to 6 bases and at J to 0 bases, leaving 4 bases not matched to a gene. The whole variable domain, remainder taken from reference TRBV2 and TRBJ1-5, is EPEVTQTPSHQVTQMGQEVILRCVPISNHLYFYWYRQILGQKVEFLVSFYNNEISEKSEIFDDQFSVERPDGSNFTLKIRSTKLEDSAMYFCASSLTGVSNQPQHFGDGTRLSIL.

The rearrangement uses TRBV6-1 and TRBJ2-5; TRBD1 might be the D (5 bases). V lost 2 bases and J lost 1, with 11 bases in between. The germline V gene encodes CDR1 MNHNS and CDR2 SASEGT. The CDR3 is made up of 15 amino acids. The CDR3 protein is CASSEFTGSQETQYF. The CDR3 nucleotides are TGTGCCAGCAGTGAATTTACAGGTAGCCAAGAGACCCAGTACTTC.

This clone was seen more than once but under ten times. Its ends do not fully match the called genes, so a read error is possible. The chain carries TRBV25-1 and TRBJ2-6; 7 bases are a match to TRBD2. Germline V gene data show CDR1 as MGHDK and CDR2 as SYGVNS. The CDR3 totals 16 residues. The CDR3 sequence is CASNEYSGSGANVLTF. The CDR3 nucleotides are TGTGCCAGCAATGAATATAGCGGGTCCGGGGCCAACGTCCTGACTTTC.

The chain couples TRBV2 to TRBJ2-5, with TRBD2 matching 7 bases. CDR3 size: 13 residues. Germline V gene lookup returns CDR1 SNHLY and CDR2 FYNNEI. V lost 6 bases, J lost 7 bases, and 8 bases stayed unmatched. The CDR3 bases are TGTGCCAGCAGGGATAGCGGGTGGGGGACCCAGTACTTC. It encodes CASRDSGWGTQYF.

The chain combines TRBV5-6 with TRBJ1-6, with D tentatively TRBD1 (6 bases). There are 18 residues in the CDR3. Per the germline V gene, CDR1 is SGHDT and CDR2 is YYEEEE. The V end was cut by 2 bases, the J end by 0 bases, with 15 bases between. CDR3 loop: CASSFGTSSSSYNSPLHF. In nucleotides, the CDR3 is TGTGCCAGCAGCTTCGGGACATCGTCCAGCTCCTATAATTCACCCCTCCACTTT. The full variable domain, rest sourced from reference TRBV5-6 and TRBJ1-6, is DAGVTQSPTHLIKTRGQQVTLRCSPKSGHDTVSWYQQALGQGPQFIFQYYEEEERQRGNFPDRFSGHQFPNYSSELNVNALLLGDSALYLCASSFGTSSSSYNSPLHFGNGTRLTVT.

The chain has TRBV5-5 and TRBJ1-3, with 11 bases that match TRBD1. The CDR3 covers 17 residues. The V gene's germline CDR1 is SGHKS and CDR2 YYEKEE (reference sequence). With 4 bases clipped from V and 0 bases from J, the junction kept 6 bases outside the gene matches. CDR3 amino acids: CASSPGQGASSGNTIYF. The CDR3, as DNA: TGTGCCAGCAGCCCAGGACAGGGGGCTAGCTCTGGAAACACCATATATTTT. The full variable domain, its missing parts supplied by reference TRBV5-5 and TRBJ1-3, is DAGVTQSPTHLIKTRGQQVTLRCSPISGHKSVSWYQQVLGQGPQFIFQYYEKEERGRGNFPDRFSARQFPNYSSELNVNALLLGDSALYLCASSPGQGASSGNTIYFGEGSWLTVV.

There are a few counts of this clone. This chain links TRBV27 with TRBJ1-5, with 7 nucleotides matching TRBD1. The CDR3 contains 17 residues. Germline V gives CDR1 MNHEY, CDR2 SMNVEV (reference sequence). The V segment lost 5 bases and the J segment 0 bases; nucleotides outside the gene matches: 10. This chain's CDR3 is CASSTEGRGDSNQPQHF. The CDR3 region has the DNA TGTGCCAGCAGTACCGAGGGCAGGGGGGATAGCAATCAGCCCCAGCATTTT.